The 5 T cell receptor beta chains in this list originate from one sample, sequenced in a study of CD8 T cells in ankylosing spondylitis. TCRdb ran MiXCR on the 5' RACE reads and lists one entry per CDR3 protein. The sample shows 450,000 to 550,000 distinct CDR3 sequences, about 5.7% of them seen only once. For these TCRs, the target antigens are not known. Whole-study results and caveats: Typical of ankylosing spondylitis blood, it appeared, was a TCR beta motif of about eight highly homologous variants.

The sample consisted of blood, either unsorted or a sorted T cell fraction (not recorded which). The receptors here all came from a male donor with ankylosing spondylitis.

This clonotype was found many times. A read error may produce the germline difference seen at one junction end. The chain employs TRBV6-6 and TRBJ2-4, with D possibly matching TRBD2 (6 bases). This CDR3 comprises 11 residues. Germline V gives CDR1 MNHNY, CDR2 SVGAGI (reference sequence). CDR3 coding DNA: TGTGCCAGCAGTTACAGCGGGCGACATCACTTC. Its translation: CASSYSGRHHF.

This clonotype appeared many times. The chain is built from TRBV20-1 and TRBJ1-1; the D gene is possibly TRBD1 (6 bases). This CDR3 spans 13 amino acids. Looked up from germline, CDR1 is DFQATT and CDR2 is SNEGSKA (reference sequence). V was pared by 6 bases and J by 4 bases, with 15 bases between. CDR3 nucleotide sequence: TGCAGTGCCGACAGGTTTTGGGGCACTGAAGCTTTCTTT. Protein sequence: CSADRFWGTEAFF.

This clonotype occurred many times. The chain uses TRBV12-3 or TRBV12-4 and TRBJ1-2, with D maybe TRBD1 (5 bases). Trimming stripped 3 bases from V and 5 bases from J, with 10 bases between. The CDR3 contains 13 residues. The CDR3 DNA is TGTGCCAGCAGTTTCTCAGGGATTTATGGCTACACCTTC. Translation: CASSFSGIYGYTF.

This CDR3 reads CATSRETGQVTGELFF. In DNA form, the CDR3 reads TGTGCCACCAGCAGAGAGACGGGACAGGTGACCGGGGAGCTGTTTTTT. The J gene is TRBJ2-2, the V gene TRBV15; TRBD1 matches 8 bases. Looked up from germline, CDR1 is LNHNV and CDR2 is YYDKDF (reference sequence). This CDR3 contains 16 residues. Unmatched junction bases numbered 5, after V lost 0 bases and J lost 5 bases.

This clonotype occurred many times. The J gene is TRBJ2-1, the V gene TRBV7-6, with D possibly TRBD2 on 5 matching bases. Trimming took off 2 bases at V and 13 bases at J, with 12 bases between the two ends. The CDR3 has 12 residues. CDR1 and CDR2 (germline): SGHVS, FNYEAQ. CDR3 in DNA: TGTGCCAGCAGCTTATCGGGGAAATCCCAGTTCTTC. It codes for CASSLSGKSQFF.